The sequence of this T cell receptor beta chain was determined in a study of PD-L1 blockade in urothelial cancer. The wider study: Most patients, twenty-five of 29, were males with bladder-origin cancer. Blood was evaluated 3 weeks (second dose) and 6 weeks after therapy began.

V lost 2 bases and J lost 0, with 10 bases in between. This CDR3 contains 15 residues. The germline CDR1 and CDR2 sequences are MNHEY and SVGAGI. What went into each PCR as a spike was synthetic TCR analog templates. Profiling relied on immunoSEQ multiplex PCR, and the TCRdb table lists in-frame clones only, not all of them. The sample records some 110,000 clones, around nine tenths being singletons. The time point: peripheral blood 6 weeks after treatment start. Each patient's cancer was a locally advanced or metastatic urothelial carcinoma. This receptor was taken from a man aged 60-69 years with urothelial cancer. The chain is built from TRBV6-5 and TRBJ1-1; D is possibly TRBD1 (6 bases). The material was PBMCs, obtained around atezolizumab (anti-PD-L1) treatment. CDR3 DNA: TGTGCCAGCAGTTACGGACAGCCTATGAACACTGAAGCTTTCTTT. It encodes CASSYGQPMNTEAFF.